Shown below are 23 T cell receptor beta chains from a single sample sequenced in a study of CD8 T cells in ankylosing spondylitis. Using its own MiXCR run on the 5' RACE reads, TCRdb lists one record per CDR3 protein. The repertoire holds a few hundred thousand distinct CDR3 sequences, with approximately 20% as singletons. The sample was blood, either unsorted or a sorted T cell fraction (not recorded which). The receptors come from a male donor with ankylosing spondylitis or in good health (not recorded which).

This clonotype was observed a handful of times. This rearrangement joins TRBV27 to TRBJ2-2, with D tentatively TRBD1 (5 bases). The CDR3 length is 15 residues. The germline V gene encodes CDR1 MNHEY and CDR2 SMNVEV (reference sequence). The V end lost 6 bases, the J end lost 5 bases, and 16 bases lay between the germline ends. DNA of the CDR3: TGTGCCAGCAGGCAAGGGTTCCCAGGGACCGGGGAGCTGTTTTTT. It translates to CASRQGFPGTGELFF.

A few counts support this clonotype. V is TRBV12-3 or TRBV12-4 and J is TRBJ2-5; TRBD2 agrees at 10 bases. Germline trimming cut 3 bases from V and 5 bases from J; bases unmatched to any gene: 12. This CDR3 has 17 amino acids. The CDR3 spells CASSLVTGLAGVETQYF. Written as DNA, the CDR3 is TGTGCCAGCAGTTTGGTGACAGGGCTAGCGGGAGTTGAGACCCAGTACTTC.

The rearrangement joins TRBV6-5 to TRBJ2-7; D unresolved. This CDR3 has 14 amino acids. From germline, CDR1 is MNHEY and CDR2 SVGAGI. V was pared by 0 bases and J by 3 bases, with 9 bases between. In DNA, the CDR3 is TGTGCCAGCAGTTACTCTGGCCCGGGCTACGAGCAGTACTTC. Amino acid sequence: CASSYSGPGYEQYF.

The CDR3 DNA is TGCAGTGCTAGAGATAAGGGACAGGGGGTCTACGAGCAGTACTTC. It is translated as CSARDKGQGVYEQYF. The chain carries TRBV20-1 and TRBJ2-7, with TRBD1 matching over 11 bases. Germline loops: CDR1 DFQATT, CDR2 SNEGSKA (reference sequence). The ends lost 0 bases at V and 3 bases at J; junction bases unmatched: 4. This CDR3 spans 15 amino acids.

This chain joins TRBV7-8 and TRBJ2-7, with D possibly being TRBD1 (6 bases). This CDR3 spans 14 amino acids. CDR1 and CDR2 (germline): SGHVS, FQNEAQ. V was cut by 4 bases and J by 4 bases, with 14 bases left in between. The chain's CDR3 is CASSSLGQLYEQYF. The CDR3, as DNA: TGTGCCAGCAGCTCACTCGGACAGCTGTACGAGCAGTACTTC.

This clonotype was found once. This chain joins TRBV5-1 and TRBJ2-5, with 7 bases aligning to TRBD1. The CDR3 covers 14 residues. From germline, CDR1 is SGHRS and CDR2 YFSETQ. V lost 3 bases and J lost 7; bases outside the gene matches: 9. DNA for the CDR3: TGCGCCAGCAGCTCTCTGACAGGGTTTGGGACCCAGTACTTC. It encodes CASSSLTGFGTQYF.

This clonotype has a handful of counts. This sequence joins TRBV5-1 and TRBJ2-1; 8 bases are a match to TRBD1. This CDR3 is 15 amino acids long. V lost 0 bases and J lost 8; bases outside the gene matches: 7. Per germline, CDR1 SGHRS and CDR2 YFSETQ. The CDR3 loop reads CASSLGTGRWDEQFF. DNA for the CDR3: TGCGCCAGCAGCTTGGGGACAGGGCGGTGGGATGAGCAGTTCTTC.

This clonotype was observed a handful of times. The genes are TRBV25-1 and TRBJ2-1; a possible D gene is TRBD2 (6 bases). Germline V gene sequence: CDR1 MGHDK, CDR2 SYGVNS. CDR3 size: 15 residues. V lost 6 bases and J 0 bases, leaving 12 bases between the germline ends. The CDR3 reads CASRWEVISYNEQFF. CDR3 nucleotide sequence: TGTGCCAGCAGGTGGGAGGTTATCTCCTACAATGAGCAGTTCTTC.

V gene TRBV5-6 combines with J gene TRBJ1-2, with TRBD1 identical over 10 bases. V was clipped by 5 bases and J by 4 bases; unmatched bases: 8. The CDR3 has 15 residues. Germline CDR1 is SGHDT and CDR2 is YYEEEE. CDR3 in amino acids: CASSLTGGGGYGYTF. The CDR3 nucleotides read TGTGCCAGCAGTCTGACAGGGGGCGGGGGCTATGGCTACACCTTC.

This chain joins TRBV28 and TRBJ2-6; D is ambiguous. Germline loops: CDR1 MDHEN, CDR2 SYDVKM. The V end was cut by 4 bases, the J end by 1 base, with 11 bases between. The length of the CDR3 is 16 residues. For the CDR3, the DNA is TGTGCCAGCAGTTCCGAGAATAGGTCTGGGGCCAACGTCCTGACTTTC. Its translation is CASSSENRSGANVLTF.

The CDR3 nucleotides are TGTGCCAGCAGCCTTAGCGGAGACGCGGGAGAGACCCAGTACTTC. It codes for CASSLSGDAGETQYF. The chain combines TRBV11-2 with TRBJ2-5, with D possibly matching TRBD2 (6 bases). CDR1 is SGHAT, CDR2 FQNNGV, per germline. The CDR3 contains 15 residues. V was clipped by 5 bases and J by 4 bases, with 17 bases between them.

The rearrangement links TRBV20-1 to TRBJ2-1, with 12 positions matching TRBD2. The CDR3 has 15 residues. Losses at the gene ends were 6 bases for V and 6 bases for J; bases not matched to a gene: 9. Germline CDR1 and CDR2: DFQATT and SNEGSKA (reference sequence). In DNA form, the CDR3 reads TGCAGTGCCCGGACTAGCGGGGCCGCGATCAATGAGCAGTTCTTC. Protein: CSARTSGAAINEQFF.

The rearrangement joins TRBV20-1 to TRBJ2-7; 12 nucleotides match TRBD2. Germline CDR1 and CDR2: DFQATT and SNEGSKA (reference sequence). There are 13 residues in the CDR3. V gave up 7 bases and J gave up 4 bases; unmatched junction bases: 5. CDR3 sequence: CSGLAGAGYEQYF. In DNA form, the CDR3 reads TGCAGTGGACTAGCGGGAGCTGGATACGAGCAGTACTTC.

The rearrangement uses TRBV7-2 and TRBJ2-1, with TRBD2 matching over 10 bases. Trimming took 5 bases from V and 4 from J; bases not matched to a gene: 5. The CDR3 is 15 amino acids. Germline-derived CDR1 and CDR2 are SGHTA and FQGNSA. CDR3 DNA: TGTGCCAGCAGCACCCCACTAGCGGGATACAATGAGCAGTTCTTC. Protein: CASSTPLAGYNEQFF.

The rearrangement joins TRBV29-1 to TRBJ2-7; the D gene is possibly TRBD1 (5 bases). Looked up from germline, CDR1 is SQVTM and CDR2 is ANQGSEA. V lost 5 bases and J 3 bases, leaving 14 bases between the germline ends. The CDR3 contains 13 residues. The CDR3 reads CSVQGGANYEQYF. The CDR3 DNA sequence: TGCAGCGTTCAGGGTGGTGCGAACTACGAGCAGTACTTC.

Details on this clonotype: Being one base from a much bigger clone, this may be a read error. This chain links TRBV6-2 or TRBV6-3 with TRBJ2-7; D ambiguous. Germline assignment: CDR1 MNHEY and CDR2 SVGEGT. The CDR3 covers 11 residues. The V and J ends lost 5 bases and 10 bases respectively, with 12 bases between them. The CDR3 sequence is CASSHSAEQYF. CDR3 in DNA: TGTGCCAGCAGTCACAGCGCGGAACAGTACTTC.

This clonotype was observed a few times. CDR3 coding DNA: TGCAGTGCTAGTGACATTAGCTCCTACGAGCAGTACTTC. Translating gives CSASDISSYEQYF. The rearrangement uses TRBV20-1 and TRBJ2-7; D gene ambiguous. V was clipped by 3 bases and J by 0 bases, with 9 bases between them. Germline CDR1 DFQATT, CDR2 SNEGSKA (reference sequence). This CDR3 contains 13 residues.

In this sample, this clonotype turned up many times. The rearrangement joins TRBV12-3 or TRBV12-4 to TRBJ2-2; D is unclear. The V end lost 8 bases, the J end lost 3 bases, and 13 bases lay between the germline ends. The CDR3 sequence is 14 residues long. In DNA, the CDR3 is TGTGCCAGCCAACCGGAATTATACACCGGGGAGCTGTTTTTT. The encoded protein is CASQPELYTGELFF.

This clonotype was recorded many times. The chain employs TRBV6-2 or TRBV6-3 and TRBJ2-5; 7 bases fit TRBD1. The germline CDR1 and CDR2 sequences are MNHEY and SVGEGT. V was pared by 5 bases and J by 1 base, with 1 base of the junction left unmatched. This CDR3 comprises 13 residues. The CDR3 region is CASSGDSQETQYF. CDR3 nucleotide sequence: TGTGCCAGCAGTGGGGACAGCCAAGAGACCCAGTACTTC.

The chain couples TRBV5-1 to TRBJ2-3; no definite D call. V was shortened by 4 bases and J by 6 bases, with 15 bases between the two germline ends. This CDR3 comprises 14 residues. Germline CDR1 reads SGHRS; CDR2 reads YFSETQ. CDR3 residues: CASSDLDNPDTQYF. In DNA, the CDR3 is TGCGCCAGCAGCGACTTAGATAATCCCGATACGCAGTATTTT.

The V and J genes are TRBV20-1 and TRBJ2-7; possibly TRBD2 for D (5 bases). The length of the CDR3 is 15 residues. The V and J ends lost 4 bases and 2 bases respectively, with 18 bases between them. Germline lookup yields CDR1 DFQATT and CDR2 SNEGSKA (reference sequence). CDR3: CSATSVEGSTYEQYF. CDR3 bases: TGCAGTGCTACTTCGGTAGAGGGCTCTACCTACGAGCAGTACTTC.

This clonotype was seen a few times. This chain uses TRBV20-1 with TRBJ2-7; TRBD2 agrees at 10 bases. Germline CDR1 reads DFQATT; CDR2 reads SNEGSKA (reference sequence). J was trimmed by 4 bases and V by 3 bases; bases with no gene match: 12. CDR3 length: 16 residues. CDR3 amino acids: CSARLGLAGDLYEQYF. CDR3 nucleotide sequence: TGCAGTGCTAGGTTAGGTCTAGCGGGAGACTTGTACGAGCAGTACTTC.

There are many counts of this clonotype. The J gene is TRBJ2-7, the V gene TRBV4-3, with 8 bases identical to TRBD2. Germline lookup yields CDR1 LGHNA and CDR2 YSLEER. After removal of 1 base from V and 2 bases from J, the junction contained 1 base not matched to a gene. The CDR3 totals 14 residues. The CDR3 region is CASSQGSGAYEQYF. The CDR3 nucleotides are TGCGCCAGCAGCCAAGGTAGCGGGGCCTACGAGCAGTACTTC.